This T cell receptor (beta chain) originates from a study of shared clonotypes between healthy human individuals (TCRdb year 2020). With respect to the entire study: A couple of women and a few men aged 18 to 49 years were included in the cohort. For each donor, three plates each were used for CD4 naive and CD4 memory, two plates were used for CD8 naive, and one plate was used for CD8 memory. To estimate repertoire size and how much clonotype sharing occurs between individuals, the study deeply sequenced the blood TCR repertoires of a handful of healthy adults. To increase sequencing depth and limit assay-specific biases, TCR repertoire library preparation and sequencing were carried out by different laboratories using diverse techniques. Per donor, leukapheresis produced somewhere between about 0.85 and 9.5 billion PBMCs. Overall study outcomes, separate from this receptor: Naive subsets generally had larger estimated clonotype richness than memory subsets. Because the study included a small number of donors, the genetic and exposure-history diversity represented was limited. Even with the large sequencing depth, rarefaction of the sorted-subset datasets indicated that sequencing was incomplete. Sampling was limited to blood, and TCR repertoires in tissue likely differ from TCR repertoires in blood. Across several donors, 5% to 6% of naive CD4, around 3.5% of naive CD8, about 2.3% of memory CD4, and approximately 0.4% of memory CD8 clonotypes were shared. Compared with non-shared clonotypes, the clonotypes found in all four sorted-subset donors had higher generation probabilities. Pairwise subsampling indicated that sequencing depth was expected to affect the degree of clonotype sharing among donors.

Healthy HIV-negative adults with no recently reported acute infections or vaccinations were included as donors. Every donor was a Caucasian adult residing in Nashville, Tennessee, USA. CD4+ T cells were enriched through magnetic negative selection, after which naive cells were positively selected on CD45RA and the remaining negative fraction served as the memory subset. After blood collection by leukapheresis, PBMCs were isolated using Ficoll-Histopaque density gradient centrifugation and then cryopreserved in the vapor phase of liquid nitrogen. Purity and quantity of every magnetically sorted T cell population were checked by analytical flow cytometry. From each sorted fraction, genomic DNA was isolated and quantified by UV absorbance on a Nanodrop 2000c. Using the deep immunoSEQ assay, multiplex PCR amplified TCR CDR3 regions from genomic DNA. Extracted genomic DNA from each cell subset was distributed evenly across all wells of several immunoSEQ 96-well plates, and each plate was treated as a replicate. Each replicate PCR for sorted subsets received 200 ng genomic DNA, equal to about 30,000 T cell genomes. The purified libraries were quantified using a Qubit 3.0 fluorometer, sized with a Bioanalyzer 2100, and then quantified again using the KAPA Library Quantification kit. Every immunoSEQ 96-well plate was sequenced on a dedicated single-read 150-cycle Illumina NextSeq 550 flow cell. Under the source paper's analysis protocol: Because the immunoSEQ output included only junctional sequences and no quality scores, the filtering could not be the same as the filtering used for full-length reads. Sequences were annotated with PyIR, a Python wrapper for IgBLAST v1.9, and V/J genes and CDR3 were assigned using IMGT germline references. Reads were filtered out if the reads had weak V/J assignments (E-value above 1e-6), no CDR3, stop codons, out-of-frame junctions, or ambiguous translated residues. A V3J clonotype was defined by an identical inferred V gene, J gene, and CDR3 amino acid sequence. Percentage overlap between repertoires was computed as shared unique clonotypes divided by the size of the smaller repertoire. Richness of each repertoire was evaluated using RTK rarefaction, the Chao1 estimator, and Recon v2.1 estimates of unobserved clonotypes. Generation probabilities were computed with OLGA for all TCRbeta clonotypes obtained by the gDNA method from several donors. This immuneACCESS table, as held by TCRdb, lists in-frame sequences with V and J called but not all clones. Of the missing ones, under half trace to an unresolved V gene in checked studies; the others have no known cause. Clonal size and the V and J genes are those of that table, whereas D and trimming came from the DNA. The sample table lists about 1.5 million clones, 95% to 99% of them with a count of one. In total, the top ten clones hold about 0.45% of the sample.

Of note for this clone: Its antigen is unknown. There are no base qualities to consult, and no much larger clone falls within one base.

V gives up 7 bases and J gives up 3 bases, and the segment between their germline ends measures 9 bases. The CDR3 has 12 amino acids, counting the end cysteine and phenylalanine. Solely the CDR3 DNA is kept, with 36 bases framed from the first base. Per the germline V gene, SNHLY is the CDR1 and FYNNEI is the CDR2. Specimen: naive CD4+ T cells sorted from blood. The cell subset or site label here, explained by the study, means: CD45RA+ positively selected. The chain links TRBV2 with TRBJ1-2; too little of a D gene remains to name it. The TCR sequence derives from a man aged 25-45 years in good health. The CDR3 region reads CASNRGDYGYTF. The base sequence is TGTGCCAGCAATCGGGGAGACTATGGCTACACCTTC.